A selection of T cell receptor beta chains follows, all from one sample in a study of blood T cell repertoires in COVID-19. Sequencing was performed with immunoSEQ multiplex PCR; in TCRdb, only in-frame clones are kept and a portion is missing. The sample carries about 300,000 clones, 90% recorded once. Sample: PBMCs or T cells enriched from blood (not recorded which). The receptors come from a woman aged 30 to 39 who had recovered from COVID-19. The CDR3 runs from the conserved cysteine through the conserved F or W. The D gene is left open where the match is weak. Clone size is given for some rows only: seen once, a few or many times, or a class if the clone is expanded.

d_gene: NA
v_gene: TRBV30
j_gene: TRBJ1-2
abundance: NA
CDR3nt: TGTGCCTGGACCGCCGGGACATCTCTCTATGGCTACACCTTC
CDR3aa: CAWTAGTSLYGYTF

d_gene: NA
v_gene: TRBV27
j_gene: TRBJ2-3
abundance: NA
CDR3nt: TGTGCCAGCAGTAAAAGACTCAGGGGCACAGATACGCAGTATTTT
CDR3aa: CASSKRLRGTDTQYF

d_gene: TRBD2
v_gene: TRBV28
j_gene: TRBJ2-1
abundance: NA
CDR3nt: TGTGCCAGCACCGACGGACTAGCGGGATTGAATGAGCAGTTCTTC
CDR3aa: CASTDGLAGLNEQFF

d_gene: NA
v_gene: TRBV30
j_gene: TRBJ2-7
abundance: NA
CDR3nt: TGTGCCTGGAATCCACAGGTAACCTACGAGCAGTACTTC
CDR3aa: CAWNPQVTYEQYF

d_gene: NA
v_gene: TRBV7-8
j_gene: TRBJ1-3
abundance: NA
CDR3nt: TGTGCCAGCAGCTTAAATTCACCAGGGATTTGGAACACCATATATTTT
CDR3aa: CASSLNSPGIWNTIYF

d_gene: NA
v_gene: TRBV9
j_gene: TRBJ1-2
abundance: NA
CDR3nt: TGTGCCAGCAGCGTAGGGGCAGGGATTAACTATGGCTACACCTTC
CDR3aa: CASSVGAGINYGYTF

d_gene: NA
v_gene: TRBV7-5
j_gene: TRBJ1-2
abundance: NA
CDR3nt: TGTGCCAGGACACCCCAGTCGATATTCTATGGCTACACCTTC
CDR3aa: CARTPQSIFYGYTF

d_gene: NA
v_gene: TRBV7-9
j_gene: TRBJ2-1
abundance: NA
CDR3nt: TGTGCCAGCAGCTTAGTACAGTACAATGAGCAGTTCTTC
CDR3aa: CASSLVQYNEQFF

d_gene: NA
v_gene: TRBV5-1
j_gene: TRBJ1-1
abundance: NA
CDR3nt: TGCGCCAGCATCCCCAGGGGACGAGGAAACACTGAAGCTTTCTTT
CDR3aa: CASIPRGRGNTEAFF

d_gene: TRBD1
v_gene: TRBV14
j_gene: TRBJ1-1
abundance: NA
CDR3nt: TGTGCCAGCAGTCGTCGACAGGGTAGGATGAACACTGAAGCTTTCTTT
CDR3aa: CASSRRQGRMNTEAFF

d_gene: NA
v_gene: TRBV24-1
j_gene: TRBJ2-2
abundance: NA
CDR3nt: TGTGCCACCAGTGACCCAAAAAGCTCGGTGAAGCGCACCGGGGAGCTGTTTTTT
CDR3aa: CATSDPKSSVKRTGELFF

d_gene: NA
v_gene: TRBV5-8
j_gene: TRBJ1-5
abundance: NA
CDR3nt: TGTGCCAGCAGCTCCTACAATCAGCCCCAGCATTTT
CDR3aa: CASSSYNQPQHF

d_gene: TRBD2
v_gene: TRBV2
j_gene: TRBJ2-7
abundance: NA
CDR3nt: TGTGCCAGCGACGCTCCTCTCGCACGGACTAGCCACGTGGAGCAGTACTTC
CDR3aa: CASDAPLARTSHVEQYF

d_gene: TRBD1
v_gene: TRBV27
j_gene: TRBJ2-1
abundance: once
CDR3nt: TGTGCCAGTCGTTCTGGGACAGGGGCAGACAATGAGCAGTTCTTC
CDR3aa: CASRSGTGADNEQFF

d_gene: TRBD2
v_gene: TRBV4-3
j_gene: TRBJ2-7
abundance: NA
CDR3nt: TGCGCCAGCAGCAAAGGACTAGCGGAGTACGAGCAGTACTTC
CDR3aa: CASSKGLAEYEQYF

d_gene: TRBD1
v_gene: TRBV7-9
j_gene: TRBJ2-2
abundance: NA
CDR3nt: TGTGCCAGCAGCCGGACAGGGGGCGTAGAGACCGGGGAGCTGTTTTTT
CDR3aa: CASSRTGGVETGELFF

d_gene: TRBD1
v_gene: TRBV19
j_gene: TRBJ2-1
abundance: NA
CDR3nt: TGTGCCAGTAGTATAAACGGACAGGGCCCCAATGAGCAGTTCTTC
CDR3aa: CASSINGQGPNEQFF

d_gene: TRBD2
v_gene: TRBV19
j_gene: TRBJ2-7
abundance: once
CDR3nt: TGTGCCAGCCGGGGACTAGCGGGAGGTTACGAGCAGTACTTC
CDR3aa: CASRGLAGGYEQYF

d_gene: TRBD1
v_gene: TRBV5-8
j_gene: TRBJ1-2
abundance: NA
CDR3nt: TGTGCCAGCAGCTGGGGGACAGCTCAAATCTATGGCTACACCTTC
CDR3aa: CASSWGTAQIYGYTF

d_gene: TRBD1
v_gene: TRBV5-1
j_gene: TRBJ2-5
abundance: NA
CDR3nt: TGCGCCAGCAGCTTGGGACAGGGGAGAGAGACCCAGTACTTC
CDR3aa: CASSLGQGRETQYF

d_gene: NA
v_gene: TRBV4-3
j_gene: TRBJ2-5
abundance: NA
CDR3nt: TGCGCCAGCAGCCTAAAGGCAGGAGGAGAGACCCAGTACTTC
CDR3aa: CASSLKAGGETQYF

d_gene: NA
v_gene: TRBV9
j_gene: TRBJ2-1
abundance: NA
CDR3nt: TGTGCCAGCAGCCCGCGGCGAGCGCCGAGCTCCTACAATGAGCAGTTCTTC
CDR3aa: CASSPRRAPSSYNEQFF

d_gene: TRBD2
v_gene: TRBV5-4
j_gene: TRBJ2-7
abundance: NA
CDR3nt: TGTGCCAGCAGCTTGTGGGCCTTCGGGACTAGTAAGGGGTACGAGCAGTACTTC
CDR3aa: CASSLWAFGTSKGYEQYF

d_gene: NA
v_gene: TRBV4-3
j_gene: TRBJ2-1
abundance: NA
CDR3nt: TGCGCCAGCAGCCAAGTTCTAGAACGGTCGAACAATGAGCAGTTCTTC
CDR3aa: CASSQVLERSNNEQFF

d_gene: NA
v_gene: TRBV30
j_gene: TRBJ1-3
abundance: few
CDR3nt: TGTGCCTGGACCGGGATTTCTGGAAACACCATATATTTT
CDR3aa: CAWTGISGNTIYF

d_gene: NA
v_gene: TRBV6-5
j_gene: TRBJ2-2
abundance: NA
CDR3nt: TGTGCCAGCAAGCGGGTCGACACCGGGGAGCTGTTTTTT
CDR3aa: CASKRVDTGELFF

d_gene: TRBD1
v_gene: TRBV13
j_gene: TRBJ1-2
abundance: NA
CDR3nt: TGTGCCAGCAGCATTCCCCGTGGGACAGGCTATGGCTACACCTTC
CDR3aa: CASSIPRGTGYGYTF

d_gene: TRBD2
v_gene: TRBV24-1
j_gene: TRBJ2-2
abundance: NA
CDR3nt: TGTGCCACCAGTGGACTAGCGGACACCGGGGAGCTGTTTTTT
CDR3aa: CATSGLADTGELFF

d_gene: TRBD2
v_gene: TRBV30
j_gene: TRBJ2-3
abundance: NA
CDR3nt: TGTGCCTTGCACCAGCGGGAGAAACCCACAGATACGCAGTATTTT
CDR3aa: CALHQREKPTDTQYF

d_gene: NA
v_gene: TRBV6-5
j_gene: TRBJ2-7
abundance: NA
CDR3nt: TGTGCCAGCAGACGCCTAGAGGAGACCTACGAGCAGTACTTC
CDR3aa: CASRRLEETYEQYF

d_gene: TRBD1
v_gene: TRBV27
j_gene: TRBJ1-2
abundance: NA
CDR3nt: TGTGCCAGCAGCGCCGGACAGGGGAGGTACTATGGCTACACCTTC
CDR3aa: CASSAGQGRYYGYTF

d_gene: TRBD2
v_gene: TRBV6-5
j_gene: TRBJ2-3
abundance: NA
CDR3nt: TGTGCCAGCAGTTTACAGCGGGAGTCGGGTACGCAGTATTTT
CDR3aa: CASSLQRESGTQYF

d_gene: TRBD2
v_gene: TRBV6-2/TRBV6-3
j_gene: TRBJ2-5
abundance: NA
CDR3nt: TGTGCCAGCAGTTCCGGGACTAGCGGGCAAGAGACCCAGTACTTC
CDR3aa: CASSSGTSGQETQYF

d_gene: NA
v_gene: TRBV29-1
j_gene: TRBJ2-7
abundance: few
CDR3nt: TGCAGCGTTGAATCTTCCTACGAGCAGTACTTC
CDR3aa: CSVESSYEQYF

d_gene: TRBD2
v_gene: TRBV7-6
j_gene: TRBJ2-2
abundance: NA
CDR3nt: TGTGCCAGCAGCTGGGGGGGAAAAGGCACCGGGGAGCTGTTTTTT
CDR3aa: CASSWGGKGTGELFF

d_gene: TRBD2
v_gene: TRBV24-1
j_gene: TRBJ2-2
abundance: once
CDR3nt: TGTGCCACCAGTAATCCTAGCGGGCCATACACCGGGGAGCTGTTTTTT
CDR3aa: CATSNPSGPYTGELFF

d_gene: NA
v_gene: TRBV30
j_gene: TRBJ1-1
abundance: once
CDR3nt: TGTGCCTGGAGCGATGGGACTAACACTGAAGCTTTCTTT
CDR3aa: CAWSDGTNTEAFF

d_gene: NA
v_gene: TRBV2
j_gene: TRBJ2-2
abundance: NA
CDR3nt: TGTGCCAGCAGCGGTCAGGGGGGCACCGGGGAGCTGTTTTTT
CDR3aa: CASSGQGGTGELFF

d_gene: TRBD2
v_gene: TRBV5-4
j_gene: TRBJ2-3
abundance: NA
CDR3nt: TGTGCCAGCAGCCCGGGGGGAAGTACGCAGTATTTT
CDR3aa: CASSPGGSTQYF

d_gene: TRBD1
v_gene: TRBV6-5
j_gene: TRBJ1-5
abundance: NA
CDR3nt: TGTGCCAGCAGGAGACAGGGCGATAGCAATCAGCCCCAGCATTTT
CDR3aa: CASRRQGDSNQPQHF

d_gene: NA
v_gene: TRBV6-5
j_gene: TRBJ1-2
abundance: NA
CDR3nt: TGTGCCAGCAGTTATTCCGACAGCTATGGCTACACCTTC
CDR3aa: CASSYSDSYGYTF

d_gene: TRBD1
v_gene: TRBV18
j_gene: TRBJ2-7
abundance: few
CDR3nt: TGTGCCAGCTCGCCGACAGGGCCCCCCTCCTACGAGCAGTACTTC
CDR3aa: CASSPTGPPSYEQYF

d_gene: TRBD2
v_gene: TRBV9
j_gene: TRBJ2-1
abundance: NA
CDR3nt: TGTGCCAGCAGCGAGACCCCTCAGTCTCATAGCGGGCGGGAGCAGTTCTTC
CDR3aa: CASSETPQSHSGREQFF

d_gene: NA
v_gene: TRBV7-9
j_gene: TRBJ2-5
abundance: NA
CDR3nt: TGTGCCAGCAGCGGACTGCTGAGAGCAGAGACCCAGTACTTC
CDR3aa: CASSGLLRAETQYF

d_gene: NA
v_gene: TRBV4-2
j_gene: TRBJ1-2
abundance: NA
CDR3nt: TGTGCCAGCAGCCAACCTACGACAGTAACACTGCAATATGGCTACACCTTC
CDR3aa: CASSQPTTVTLQYGYTF

d_gene: TRBD2
v_gene: TRBV7-8
j_gene: TRBJ2-3
abundance: NA
CDR3nt: TGTGCCAGCAGCTTAGTAAGGCCGCTAGCGGGGTTGACAGATACGCAGTATTTT
CDR3aa: CASSLVRPLAGLTDTQYF

d_gene: TRBD1
v_gene: TRBV4-1
j_gene: TRBJ1-1
abundance: NA
CDR3nt: TGCGCCAGCAGCCTCGGGACAGAGAACACTGAAGCTTTCTTT
CDR3aa: CASSLGTENTEAFF

d_gene: TRBD1
v_gene: TRBV19
j_gene: TRBJ1-5
abundance: NA
CDR3nt: TGTGCCACCTACGTAACCGGGACAGTGAATCAGCCCCAGCATTTT
CDR3aa: CATYVTGTVNQPQHF

d_gene: TRBD1
v_gene: TRBV5-1
j_gene: TRBJ2-3
abundance: NA
CDR3nt: TGCGCCAGCAGTATTAAGGGGGCGTCAGATACGCAGTATTTT
CDR3aa: CASSIKGASDTQYF

d_gene: TRBD1
v_gene: TRBV11-2
j_gene: TRBJ2-4
abundance: NA
CDR3nt: TGTGCCAGCAGCTCTCCGGGACAGGGCTTCAACATTCAGTACTTC
CDR3aa: CASSSPGQGFNIQYF

d_gene: NA
v_gene: TRBV28
j_gene: TRBJ1-2
abundance: NA
CDR3nt: TGTGCCAGCAGTTTAAGTCTGGTCCTACTTAACTATGGCTACACCTTC
CDR3aa: CASSLSLVLLNYGYTF

d_gene: TRBD1
v_gene: TRBV7-2
j_gene: TRBJ1-1
abundance: NA
CDR3nt: TGTGCCAGCAGCGCCCCCGGGACAGGGACTGAAGCTTTCTTT
CDR3aa: CASSAPGTGTEAFF

d_gene: TRBD1
v_gene: TRBV5-4
j_gene: TRBJ1-1
abundance: NA
CDR3nt: TGTGCCAGCAGCGTCCCAGGGGGCATAGGGGACACTGAAGCTTTCTTT
CDR3aa: CASSVPGGIGDTEAFF